This T cell receptor (beta chain) appears in the sequencing data of a study of cytomegalovirus exposure and HLA in healthy donors. Broader study findings: Most subjects had HLA-A and HLA-B alleles reportedly predicted accurately by TCR beta sequences.

V lost 5 bases, J lost 2 bases, and 11 bases stayed unmatched. CDR3 length: 16 residues. Germline assignment: CDR1 SGHNT and CDR2 YENEEA. In the case of this clone: Its antigen is undetermined.

A multiplex PCR was run with 60 Vbeta primers and 13 Jbeta primers. The assay was immunoSEQ multiplex PCR, and TCRdb's table has in-frame clones only and misses some. The data hold approximately 170,000 clones, with about 77% observed a single time. The TCR was taken from a woman in her thirties or forties in good health and CMV-seropositive. Sequenced: PBMCs. This chain uses TRBV11-3 with TRBJ2-7; 8 nucleotides agree with TRBD1. The CDR3 reads CASSGGQGLVTYEQYF. CDR3 DNA sequence: TGTGCCAGCAGCGGTGGACAGGGATTGGTCACCTACGAGCAGTACTTC.